This TCR beta chain is drawn from a study of blood T cells in healthy people across ages (dated by TCRdb to between 2014 and 2017). About the study as a whole: In model experiments, roughly one uniquely barcoded TCR beta cDNA molecule per two T cells was captured by template switching. Age-related changes in TCR beta repertoire diversity were measured in the study by deep sequencing normalized with unique cDNA molecular identifiers. The donors were divided into four age groups: young (average around 16 years), middle-aged (approximately 41), aged (under 70) and long-lived (roughly 88). To avoid experimental bias, donors of different ages were spread randomly across the sequencing lanes. The study analyzed two additional independent replicas of 1 million unique cDNA reads from the same blood draw for two donors, one aged 18 to 30 and one aged 80 or older. General findings and caveats noted by the study authors: Because profiling used bulk unsorted PBMCs, naive and antigen-experienced compartments could not be compared conclusively. Donor CMV infection status was unknown, potentially confounding age-related changes in expanded clonotypes. Observed TCR beta diversity per million T cells fell roughly linearly with age, and a significant reduction was already apparent by age around 36. There was a strong correlation between observed TCR beta diversity and the percentage of naive T cells measured by flow cytometry. Estimates of total diversity based on one million sequenced T cells were considered lower bounds and underestimates. Compared with the aged group, the long-lived group had more naive CD4+ T cells, fewer expanded clones and increased TCR diversity, a pattern suggesting age selection.

The library was generated by 5' RACE. Sequencing took place on an Illumina HiSeq 2500. A second PCR of roughly 7 to 11 cycles was performed with a sample-barcoded 5' primer and a J-beta primer mix. A template-switch 5' adaptor carrying 12 random nucleotides introduced a unique molecular identifier onto each TCR beta cDNA molecule. Each sample yielded at least 2.5 million CDR3-containing paired-end reads. First-strand cDNA was synthesized from all RNA with the Mint cDNA synthesis kit, primed by a TRBC-specific oligonucleotide. After uracil-DNA glycosylase treatment, a first 18-cycle PCR used universal primers M1SS and BC2_uni_R on all cDNA. As for how the authors treated the data: Normalization of each sample was performed by random selection of 1 million high-quality reads, each carrying a distinct molecular identifier. Instead of being binned into consensus sequences, reads that shared molecular identifiers were thrown out. CDR3 identification, clonotype clustering and error correction used MiTCR with a Q25 quality threshold and the strictest error-elimination algorithm. Lower-bound total TCR beta diversity was estimated with a nonparametric unseen species model using Euler transformation. TCRdb passed the public sequencing reads through fastp at Q25 and MiXCR, retaining productive beta sequences. Each entry is one CDR3 protein sequence, shown with its most common DNA and genes. Clone size and V and J calls follow TCRdb, not the original study. The sample data list 380,000 or so distinct CDR3 sequences, and about 52% of these were observed just once. The top ten clones comprise under 65% of the sample.

Comments on this clonotype: Which antigen it targets is not known. Base qualities are missing; no much larger clone stands one base away.

Systemically healthy Caucasian individuals from Russia, 39 in total and aged roughly 6 to 95 years, were included as donors. Each donor gave ten milliliters of peripheral blood, drawn into EDTA-treated Vacutainer tubes. Ficoll-Paque density-gradient centrifugation was used to isolate PBMCs, with at least 7 million per sample. Trizol reagent was used to extract total RNA from PBMCs, with at least 5.5 micrograms per sample. Naive CD45RAhigh/CD27high T cell percentages were measured by flow cytometry on a PBMC aliquot from every donor. The specimen sequenced was blood. This TCR derives from a man aged 55 to 69 in good health.

The nucleotide sequence reads as follows: TGTGCCAGCAGCTTAGTCAAAGGGACATGGGGAGGAGCGTACTTC. Protein translation: CASSLVKGTWGGAYF. The rearranged chain carries TRBV7-2 and TRBJ2-4, with the D call perhaps TRBD1 or TRBD2, as 6 bases match in each case. The CDR3, from cysteine to phenylalanine, totals 15 residues. Here the CDR3 DNA is all that survives: 45 bases in frame from base 1. Between the V and J ends, shortened by 1 base and 15 bases respectively, the junction contains 22 bases. The germline V gene encodes CDR1 SGHTA and CDR2 FQGNSA.